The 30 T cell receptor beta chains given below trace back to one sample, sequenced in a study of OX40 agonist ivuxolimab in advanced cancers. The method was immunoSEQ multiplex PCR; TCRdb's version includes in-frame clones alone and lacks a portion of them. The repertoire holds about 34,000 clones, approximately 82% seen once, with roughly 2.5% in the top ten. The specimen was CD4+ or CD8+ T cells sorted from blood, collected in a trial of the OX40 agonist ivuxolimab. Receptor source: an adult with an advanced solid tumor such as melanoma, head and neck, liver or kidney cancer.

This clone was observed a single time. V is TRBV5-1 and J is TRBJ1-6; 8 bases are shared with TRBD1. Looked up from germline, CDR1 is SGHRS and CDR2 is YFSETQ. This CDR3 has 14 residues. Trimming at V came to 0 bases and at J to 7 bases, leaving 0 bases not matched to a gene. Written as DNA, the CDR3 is TGCGCCAGCAGCTTGGGGGACAGGAATTCACCCCTCCACTTT. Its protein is CASSLGDRNSPLHF.

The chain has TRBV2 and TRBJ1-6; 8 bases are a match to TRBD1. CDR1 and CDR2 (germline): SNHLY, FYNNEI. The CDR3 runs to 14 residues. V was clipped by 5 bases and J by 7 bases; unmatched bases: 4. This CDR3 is CASSQGAKNSPLHF. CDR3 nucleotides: TGTGCCAGCAGTCAGGGGGCGAAAAATTCACCCCTCCACTTT.

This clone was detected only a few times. The CDR3 region is CASSSGPAGANVLTF. In DNA form, the CDR3 reads TGTGCCAGCAGCTCAGGGCCAGCTGGGGCCAACGTCCTGACTTTC. The chain uses TRBV7-3 and TRBJ2-6; maybe TRBD1 (5 bases). The germline V gene encodes CDR1 SGHTA and CDR2 FQGTGA. CDR3 length: 15 residues. The V end lost 4 bases, the J end lost 2 bases, and 9 bases lay between the germline ends.

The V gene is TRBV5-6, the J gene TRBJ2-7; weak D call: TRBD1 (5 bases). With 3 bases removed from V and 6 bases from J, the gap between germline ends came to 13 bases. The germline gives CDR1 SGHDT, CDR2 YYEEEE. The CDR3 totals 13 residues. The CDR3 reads CASSYPPRVEQYF. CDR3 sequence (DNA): TGTGCCAGCAGCTACCCCCCCAGGGTCGAGCAGTACTTC.

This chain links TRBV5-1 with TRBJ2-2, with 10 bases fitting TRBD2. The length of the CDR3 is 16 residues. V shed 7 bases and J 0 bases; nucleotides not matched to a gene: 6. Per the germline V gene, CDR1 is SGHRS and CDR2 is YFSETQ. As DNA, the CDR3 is TGCGCCAGCGGGCAAACTAGCGGGGCGAACACCGGGGAGCTGTTTTTT. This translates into CASGQTSGANTGELFF.

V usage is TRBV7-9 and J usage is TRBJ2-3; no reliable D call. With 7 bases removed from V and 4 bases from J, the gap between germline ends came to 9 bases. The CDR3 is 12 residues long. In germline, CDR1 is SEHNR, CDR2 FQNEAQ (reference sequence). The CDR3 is CASTLRADTQYF. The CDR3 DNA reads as TGTGCCAGCACCCTTAGAGCAGATACGCAGTATTTT.

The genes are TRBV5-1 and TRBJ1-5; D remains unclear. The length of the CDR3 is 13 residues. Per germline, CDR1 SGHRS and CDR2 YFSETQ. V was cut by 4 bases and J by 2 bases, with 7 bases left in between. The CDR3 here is CASSMRGNQPQHF. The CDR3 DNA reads TGCGCCAGCAGCATGCGGGGCAATCAGCCCCAGCATTTT. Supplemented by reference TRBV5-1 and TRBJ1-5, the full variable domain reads KAGVTQTPRYLIKTRGQQVTLSCSPISGHRSVSWYQQTPGQGLQFLFEYFSETQRNKGNFPGRFSGRQFSNSRSEMNVSTLELGDSALYLCASSMRGNQPQHFGDGTRLSIL.

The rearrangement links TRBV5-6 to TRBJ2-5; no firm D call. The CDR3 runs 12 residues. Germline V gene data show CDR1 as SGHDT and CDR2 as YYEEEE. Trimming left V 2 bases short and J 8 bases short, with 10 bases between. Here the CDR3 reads CASSFGAITQYF. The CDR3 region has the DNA TGTGCCAGCAGCTTCGGAGCGATAACCCAGTACTTC.

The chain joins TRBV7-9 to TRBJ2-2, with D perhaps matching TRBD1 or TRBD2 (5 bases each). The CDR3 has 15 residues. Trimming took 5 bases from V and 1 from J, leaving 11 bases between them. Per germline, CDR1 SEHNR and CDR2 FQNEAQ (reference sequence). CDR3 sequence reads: CASSPGQENTGELFF. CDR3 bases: TGTGCCAGCAGCCCGGGGCAGGAGAACACCGGGGAGCTGTTTTTT.

CDR3 nucleotides: TGTGCCAGCGCGGGGGTCAGCTCCTACAATGAGCAGTTCTTC. Residues: CASAGVSSYNEQFF. V is TRBV19 and J is TRBJ2-1, with 7 positions matching TRBD2. Germline-derived CDR1 and CDR2 are LNHDA and SQIVND (reference sequence). The CDR3 contains 14 residues. Trimming took 9 bases from V and 0 from J; bases not matched to a gene: 5.

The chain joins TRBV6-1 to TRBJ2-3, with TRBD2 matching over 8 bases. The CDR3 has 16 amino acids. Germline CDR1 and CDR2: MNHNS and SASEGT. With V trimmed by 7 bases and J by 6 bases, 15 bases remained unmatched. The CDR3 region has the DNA TGTGCCAGCAATGAGGAGCGGGGGTTCGGGGCGGATACGCAGTATTTT. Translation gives CASNEERGFGADTQYF.

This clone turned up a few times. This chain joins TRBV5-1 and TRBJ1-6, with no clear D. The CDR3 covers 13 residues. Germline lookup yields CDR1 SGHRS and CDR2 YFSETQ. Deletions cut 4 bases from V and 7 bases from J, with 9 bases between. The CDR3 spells CASSQDTNSPLHF. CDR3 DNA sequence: TGCGCCAGCAGCCAAGACACCAATTCACCCCTCCACTTT.

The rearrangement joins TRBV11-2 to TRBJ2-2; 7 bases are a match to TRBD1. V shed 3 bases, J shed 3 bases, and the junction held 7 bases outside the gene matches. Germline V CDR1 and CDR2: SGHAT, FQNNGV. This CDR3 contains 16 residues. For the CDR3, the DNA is TGTGCCAGCAGCTTTAAGACAGGGCGTCACACCGGGGAGCTGTTTTTT. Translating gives CASSFKTGRHTGELFF.

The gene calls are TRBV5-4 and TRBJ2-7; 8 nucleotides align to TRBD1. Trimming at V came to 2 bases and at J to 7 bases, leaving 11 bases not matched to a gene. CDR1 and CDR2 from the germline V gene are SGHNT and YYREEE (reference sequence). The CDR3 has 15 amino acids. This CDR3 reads CASSLGTGGASEQYF. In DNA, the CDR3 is TGTGCCAGCAGCTTAGGGACAGGAGGGGCCTCTGAGCAGTACTTC.

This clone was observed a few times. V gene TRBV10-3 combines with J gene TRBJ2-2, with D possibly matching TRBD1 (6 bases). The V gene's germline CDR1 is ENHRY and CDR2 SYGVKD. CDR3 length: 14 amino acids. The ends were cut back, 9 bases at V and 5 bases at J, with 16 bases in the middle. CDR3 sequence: CAMEQGKGTGELFF. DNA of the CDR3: TGTGCCATGGAACAGGGCAAAGGGACCGGGGAGCTGTTTTTT.

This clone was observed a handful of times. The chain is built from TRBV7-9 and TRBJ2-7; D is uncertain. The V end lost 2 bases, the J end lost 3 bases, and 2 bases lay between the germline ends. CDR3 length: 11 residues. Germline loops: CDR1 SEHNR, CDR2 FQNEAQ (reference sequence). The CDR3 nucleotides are TGTGCCAGCAGCTTATACTACGAGCAGTACTTC. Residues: CASSLYYEQYF.

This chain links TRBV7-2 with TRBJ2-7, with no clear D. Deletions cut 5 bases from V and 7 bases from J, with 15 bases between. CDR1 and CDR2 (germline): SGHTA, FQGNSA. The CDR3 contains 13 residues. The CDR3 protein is CASSPRYVGEQYF. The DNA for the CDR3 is TGTGCCAGCAGCCCCCGCTATGTTGGGGAGCAGTACTTC.

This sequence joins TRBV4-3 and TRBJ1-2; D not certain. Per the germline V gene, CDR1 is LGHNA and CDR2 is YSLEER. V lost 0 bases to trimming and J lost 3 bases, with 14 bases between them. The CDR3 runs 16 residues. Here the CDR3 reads CASSQDLGDIDYGYTF. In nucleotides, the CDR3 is TGCGCCAGCAGCCAAGACCTCGGGGATATCGACTATGGCTACACCTTC.

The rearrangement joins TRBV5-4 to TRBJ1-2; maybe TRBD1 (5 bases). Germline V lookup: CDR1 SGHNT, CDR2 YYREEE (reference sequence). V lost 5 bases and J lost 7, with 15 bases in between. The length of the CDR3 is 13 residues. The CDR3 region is CASRINMGTGYTF. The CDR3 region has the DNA TGTGCCAGCAGAATTAATATGGGGACTGGCTACACCTTC.

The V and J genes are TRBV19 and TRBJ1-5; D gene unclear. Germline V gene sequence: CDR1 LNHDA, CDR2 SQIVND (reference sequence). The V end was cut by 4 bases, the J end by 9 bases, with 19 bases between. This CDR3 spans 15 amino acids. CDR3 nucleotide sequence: TGTGCCAGTAGTAGGGCAGGCCGCCCTATATTGCCCCAGCATTTT. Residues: CASSRAGRPILPQHF.

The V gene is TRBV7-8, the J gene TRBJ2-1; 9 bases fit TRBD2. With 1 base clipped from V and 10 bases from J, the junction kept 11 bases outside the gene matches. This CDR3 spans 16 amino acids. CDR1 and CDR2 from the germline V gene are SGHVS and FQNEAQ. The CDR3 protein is CASSLVVRGGAGEQFF. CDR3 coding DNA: TGTGCCAGCAGCTTAGTAGTTCGCGGGGGGGCCGGAGAGCAGTTCTTC.

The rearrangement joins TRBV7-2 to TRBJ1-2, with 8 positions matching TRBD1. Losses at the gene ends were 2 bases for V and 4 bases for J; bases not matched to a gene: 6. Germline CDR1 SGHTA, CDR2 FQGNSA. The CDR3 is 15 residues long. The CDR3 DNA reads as TGTGCCAGCAGCTTACTGGGACAGGAAAGCTATGGCTACACCTTC. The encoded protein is CASSLLGQESYGYTF.

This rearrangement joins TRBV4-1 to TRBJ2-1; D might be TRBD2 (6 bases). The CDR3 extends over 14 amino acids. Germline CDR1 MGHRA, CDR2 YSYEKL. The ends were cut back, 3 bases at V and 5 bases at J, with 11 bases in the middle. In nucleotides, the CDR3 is TGCGCCAGCAGCCAGCCCTGGGGGGACAATGAGCAGTTCTTC. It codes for CASSQPWGDNEQFF.

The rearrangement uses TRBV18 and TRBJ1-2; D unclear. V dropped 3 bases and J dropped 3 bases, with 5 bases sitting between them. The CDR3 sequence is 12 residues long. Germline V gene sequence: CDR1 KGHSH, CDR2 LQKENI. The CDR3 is CASSPVDYGYTF. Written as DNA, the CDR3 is TGTGCCAGCTCACCGGTAGACTATGGCTACACCTTC.

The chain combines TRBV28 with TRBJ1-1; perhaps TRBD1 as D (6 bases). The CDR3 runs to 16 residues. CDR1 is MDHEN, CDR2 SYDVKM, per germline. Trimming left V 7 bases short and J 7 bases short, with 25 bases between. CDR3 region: CASTGGAGEHIGEAFF. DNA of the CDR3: TGTGCCAGCACCGGGGGGGCAGGCGAACATATTGGTGAAGCTTTCTTT.

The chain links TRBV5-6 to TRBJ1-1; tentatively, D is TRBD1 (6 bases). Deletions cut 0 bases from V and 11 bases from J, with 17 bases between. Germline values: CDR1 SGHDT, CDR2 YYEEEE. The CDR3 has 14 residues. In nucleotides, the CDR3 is TGTGCCAGCAGCTTGGGACAGGTTCCGAACCGGGCTTTCTTT. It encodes CASSLGQVPNRAFF.

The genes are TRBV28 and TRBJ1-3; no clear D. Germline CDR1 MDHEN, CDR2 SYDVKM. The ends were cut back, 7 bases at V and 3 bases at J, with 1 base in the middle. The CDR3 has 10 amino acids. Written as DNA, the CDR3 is TGTGCCAGCAATGGAAACACCATATATTTT. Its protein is CASNGNTIYF.

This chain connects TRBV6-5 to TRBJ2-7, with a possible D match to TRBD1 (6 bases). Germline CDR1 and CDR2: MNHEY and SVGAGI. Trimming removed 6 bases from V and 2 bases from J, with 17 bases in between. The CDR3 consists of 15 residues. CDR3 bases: TGTGCCAGCAGAATTGGGACACTAGGACCCTACGAGCAGTACTTC. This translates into CASRIGTLGPYEQYF.

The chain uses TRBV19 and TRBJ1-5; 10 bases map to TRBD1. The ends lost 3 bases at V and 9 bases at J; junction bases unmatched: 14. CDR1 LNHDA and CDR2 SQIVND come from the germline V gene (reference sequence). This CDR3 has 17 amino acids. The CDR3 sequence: CASSIEAPGQGLGPQHF. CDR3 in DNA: TGTGCCAGTAGTATTGAAGCCCCGGGACAGGGGTTAGGGCCCCAGCATTTT.

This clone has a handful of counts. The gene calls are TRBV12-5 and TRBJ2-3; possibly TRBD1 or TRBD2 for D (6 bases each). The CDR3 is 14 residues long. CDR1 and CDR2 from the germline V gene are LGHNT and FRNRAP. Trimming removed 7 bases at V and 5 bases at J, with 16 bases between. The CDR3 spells CASVGGYDQDTQYF. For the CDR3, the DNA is TGTGCTAGTGTCGGGGGCTACGACCAAGATACGCAGTATTTT. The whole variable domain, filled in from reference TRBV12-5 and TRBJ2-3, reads DARVTQTPRHKVTEMGQEVTMRCQPILGHNTVFWYRQTMMQGLELLAYFRNRAPLDDSGMPKDRFSAEMPDATLATLKIQPSEPRDSAVYFCASVGGYDQDTQYFGPGTRLTVL.